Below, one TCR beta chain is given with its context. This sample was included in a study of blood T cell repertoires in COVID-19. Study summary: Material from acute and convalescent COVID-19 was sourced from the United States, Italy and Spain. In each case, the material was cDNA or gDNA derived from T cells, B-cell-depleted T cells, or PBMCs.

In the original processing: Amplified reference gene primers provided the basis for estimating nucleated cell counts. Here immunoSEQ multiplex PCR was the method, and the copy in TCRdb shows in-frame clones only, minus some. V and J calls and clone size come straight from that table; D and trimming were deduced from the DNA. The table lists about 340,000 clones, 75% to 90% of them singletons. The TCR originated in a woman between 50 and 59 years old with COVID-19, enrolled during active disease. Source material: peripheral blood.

CDR3 in amino acids: CASSQTVPGQEESPLHF. The CDR3 coding sequence is TGCGCCAGCAGCCAAACGGTCCCGGGACAGGAAGAATCACCCCTCCACTTT. The V and J genes are TRBV4-1 and TRBJ1-6, with TRBD1 matching 8 bases. CDR1 is MGHRA, CDR2 YSYEKL, per germline. The CDR3 runs to 17 residues. V lost 2 bases, J lost 10 bases, and 13 bases stayed unmatched.